Each of the 32 T cell receptor beta chains below was sequenced from the same sample in a study of identical twins. TCRdb recomputed calls from the 5' RACE reads with MiXCR, one row per CDR3 protein. The sample holds under 450,000 distinct CDR3 sequences, about a fifth seen once. Material: naive T cells sorted from blood. These receptors were obtained from a man over 45 in good health.

This clonotype was recorded many times. The chain couples TRBV10-3 to TRBJ2-2, with TRBD1 identical over 8 bases. The CDR3 is 15 residues long. In germline, CDR1 is ENHRY, CDR2 SYGVKD. The V gene end was trimmed by 5 bases and the J gene end by 1 base; junction bases not matched to a gene: 3. Here the CDR3 DNA reads TGTGCCATCAGTCCGACAGGGGAGAACACCGGGGAGCTGTTTTTT. It is translated as CAISPTGENTGELFF.

V is TRBV11-1 and J is TRBJ1-2; tentatively, D is TRBD1 (5 bases). The CDR3 consists of 13 residues. V lost 5 bases and J 8 bases, leaving 15 bases between the germline ends. Germline V lookup: CDR1 SGHAT, CDR2 FQDESV (reference sequence). The CDR3 is CASSPGVLSGYTF. In DNA form, the CDR3 reads TGTGCCAGCAGCCCGGGGGTACTGAGCGGCTACACCTTC.

This sequence joins TRBV7-6 and TRBJ2-3, with TRBD2 matching 16 bases. With V trimmed by 8 bases and J by 4 bases, 3 bases remained unmatched. This CDR3 comprises 15 residues. Germline loops: CDR1 SGHVS, CDR2 FNYEAQ. In DNA, the CDR3 is TGTGCCAGCTCGGGACTAGCGGGAGGGTCAGATACGCAGTATTTT. Its protein is CASSGLAGGSDTQYF.

This clonotype has ten or more counts. V usage is TRBV5-6 and J usage is TRBJ2-7; a weak D match, TRBD1 (6 bases). This CDR3 has 14 amino acids. Germline V lookup: CDR1 SGHDT, CDR2 YYEEEE. V lost 4 bases, J lost 2 bases, and 13 bases lay in between. The CDR3 spells CASSLWDNTYEQYF. The DNA for the CDR3 is TGTGCCAGCAGCCTCTGGGACAACACCTACGAGCAGTACTTC.

This clonotype was recorded a few times. The rearrangement uses TRBV7-6 and TRBJ2-6; D uncertain. The CDR3 has 15 residues. The germline gives CDR1 SGHVS, CDR2 FNYEAQ. V gave up 2 bases and J gave up 0 bases, with 5 bases separating them. The CDR3: CASSLFASGANVLTF. CDR3 DNA sequence: TGTGCCAGCAGCTTATTTGCCTCTGGGGCCAACGTCCTGACTTTC.

This sequence joins TRBV4-3 and TRBJ2-1; 7 bases are a match to TRBD2. Germline lookup yields CDR1 LGHNA and CDR2 YSLEER. After removal of 0 bases from V and 4 bases from J, the junction contained 6 bases not matched to a gene. This CDR3 has 16 amino acids. Here the CDR3 DNA reads TGCGCCAGCAGCCAAGACGGCGGGAGTCAGTACAATGAGCAGTTCTTC. Its translation is CASSQDGGSQYNEQFF.

The V and J genes are TRBV29-1 and TRBJ1-2, with TRBD1 identical over 10 bases. This CDR3 has 14 residues. Germline V gene data show CDR1 as SQVTM and CDR2 as ANQGSEA. Trimming removed 1 base from V and 7 bases from J; junction bases left unmatched: 6. CDR3 sequence reads: CSVEVKGTGVGYTF. CDR3 nucleotide sequence: TGCAGCGTTGAAGTTAAAGGGACAGGGGTTGGCTACACCTTC.

This clonotype came up a few times. The rearrangement links TRBV21-1 to TRBJ2-7; the DNA was not used to check the table's D call, TRBD2. TRBV21-1 constitutes a pseudogene. This CDR3 is built from 13 residues. CDR3 loop: CASSPNRGNFEYF. Here the CDR3 DNA reads TGTGCCAGCAGCCCTAACCGAGGGAATTTTGAGTACTTC.

In its sample, this clonotype was seen a few times. The chain joins TRBV7-2 to TRBJ2-1; 8 bases are a match to TRBD2. Trimming cost V 8 bases and J 8 bases; bases outside gene matches: 11. The CDR3 covers 14 residues. CDR1 and CDR2 (germline): SGHTA, FQGNSA. The CDR3 region is CASVPNSGSHEQFF. CDR3 in DNA: TGTGCCAGCGTCCCCAACAGCGGGAGTCATGAGCAGTTCTTC.

This clonotype was detected ten times or more. In DNA form, the CDR3 reads TGCGCCAGCAGCCCGGGACAGGGTCGCGAGCAGTACTTC. It encodes CASSPGQGREQYF. The rearrangement links TRBV5-1 to TRBJ2-7; 9 nucleotides line up with TRBD1. V trimming: 4 bases; J trimming: 6 bases; junction bases outside the gene matches: 5. CDR3 size: 13 residues. Germline V gene lookup returns CDR1 SGHRS and CDR2 YFSETQ.

Many counts were recorded for this clonotype. The chain is built from TRBV7-2 and TRBJ2-7; 10 nucleotides agree with TRBD2. Germline loops: CDR1 SGHTA, CDR2 FQGNSA. Trimming at V came to 4 bases and at J to 4 bases, leaving 4 bases not matched to a gene. This CDR3 comprises 14 residues. CDR3 in amino acids: CASSSKRGGYEQYF. The CDR3 bases are TGTGCCAGCAGCTCTAAGCGGGGGGGGTACGAGCAGTACTTC.

The V gene is TRBV6-1, the J gene TRBJ2-3; 8 bases are a match to TRBD1. After removal of 4 bases from V and 2 bases from J, the junction contained 5 bases not matched to a gene. The CDR3 covers 15 residues. Per the germline V gene, CDR1 is MNHNS and CDR2 is SASEGT. CDR3 nucleotides: TGTGCCAGCAGTGGGCAGGGGGCTAACACAGATACGCAGTATTTT. Translating gives CASSGQGANTDTQYF.

The gene calls are TRBV7-3 and TRBJ2-3, with a possible D match to TRBD2 (6 bases). This CDR3 spans 15 amino acids. The germline CDR1 and CDR2 sequences are SGHTA and FQGTGA. The V end was cut by 5 bases, the J end by 1 base, with 13 bases between. CDR3 in DNA: TGTGCCAGCAGCCTTCCTTCTAGCGGCACAGATACGCAGTATTTT. It yields the protein CASSLPSSGTDTQYF. The full variable domain, completed using reference TRBV7-3 and TRBJ2-3, is GAGVSQTPSNKVTEKGKYVELRCDPISGHTALYWYRQSLGQGPEFLIYFQGTGAADDSGLPNDRFFAVRPEGSVSTLKIQRTERGDSAVYLCASSLPSSGTDTQYFGPGTRLTVL.

The table lists this clonotype with a few counts. The chain is built from TRBV15 and TRBJ2-7; no clear D. Per the germline V gene, CDR1 is LNHNV and CDR2 is YYDKDF (reference sequence). With 3 bases removed from V and 0 bases from J, the gap between germline ends came to 12 bases. The CDR3 totals 15 residues. The CDR3 spells CATSRTNSYSYEQYF. The CDR3 DNA reads as TGTGCCACCAGCAGGACGAATTCGTACTCCTACGAGCAGTACTTC.

This clonotype showed up many times. CDR3 amino acids: CASSSPIWREGGSSTEAFF. CDR3 nucleotides: TGTGCCAGCAGTTCGCCCATTTGGCGGGAAGGGGGGAGTAGCACTGAAGCTTTCTTT. The chain couples TRBV28 to TRBJ1-1, with D perhaps matching TRBD1 (6 bases). CDR1 MDHEN and CDR2 SYDVKM come from the germline V gene. The CDR3 loop spans 19 amino acids. V was cut by 4 bases and J by 4 bases, with 28 bases left in between.

This clonotype was detected many times. The chain uses TRBV11-3 and TRBJ1-4, with 9 bases identical to TRBD1. CDR3 length: 18 amino acids. CDR1 SGHNT and CDR2 YENEEA come from the germline V gene. J gave up 7 bases and V 1 base, and 13 bases lay outside the gene matches. The CDR3 loop is CASSLGTGAGPRGEKLFF. CDR3 in DNA: TGTGCCAGCAGCTTAGGGACAGGGGCGGGTCCGAGAGGTGAAAAACTGTTTTTT.

Ten or more counts support this clonotype. The chain carries TRBV5-1 and TRBJ2-5; 9 positions agree with TRBD2. With 3 bases clipped from V and 2 bases from J, the junction kept 2 bases outside the gene matches. The CDR3 consists of 14 residues. Per germline, CDR1 SGHRS and CDR2 YFSETQ. In DNA, the CDR3 is TGCGCCAGCAGCTCCGGACTAGCGCAAGAGACCCAGTACTTC. It codes for CASSSGLAQETQYF.

The chain is built from TRBV20-1 and TRBJ2-5, with D perhaps TRBD2 (6 bases). Germline assignment: CDR1 DFQATT and CDR2 SNEGSKA (reference sequence). The CDR3 is 15 amino acids. Between the trimmed V and J ends, which lost 2 bases and 0 bases, there was a span of 13 bases. The CDR3 loop is CSARSFSGNQETQYF. For the CDR3, the DNA is TGCAGTGCTAGATCTTTTAGCGGCAACCAAGAGACCCAGTACTTC.

This clonotype was seen ten or more times. This chain links TRBV3-1 with TRBJ2-7; D ambiguous. V gave up 5 bases and J gave up 4 bases, with 18 bases separating them. The CDR3 contains 15 residues. In germline, CDR1 is LGHDT, CDR2 YNNKEL (reference sequence). CDR3 amino acids: CASSSVDRSIYEQYF. CDR3 coding DNA: TGTGCCAGCAGCTCAGTTGACCGGAGCATATACGAGCAGTACTTC.

The sample holds many counts of this clonotype. The chain combines TRBV20-1 with TRBJ2-7; D call uncertain. Germline-derived CDR1 and CDR2 are DFQATT and SNEGSKA (reference sequence). V was pared by 6 bases and J by 1 base, with 13 bases between. The CDR3 sequence is 13 residues long. For the CDR3, the DNA is TGCAGTGCGTCTAGGTCAGCATCCTACGAGCAGTACTTC. It translates to CSASRSASYEQYF.

There are a few counts of this clonotype. This chain links TRBV18 with TRBJ2-1; D unclear. The CDR3 extends over 13 amino acids. V was pared by 3 bases and J by 8 bases, with 11 bases between. The germline V gene has CDR1 KGHSH and CDR2 LQKENI. CDR3 residues: CASSPPVADEQFF. Here the CDR3 DNA reads TGTGCCAGCTCACCTCCTGTGGCCGATGAGCAGTTCTTC.

This clonotype has a count of ten or more. The chain joins TRBV11-2 to TRBJ2-7; TRBD1 or TRBD2 may be the D gene (5 bases each). V shed 6 bases and J shed 2 bases, with 17 bases lying between them. CDR3 length: 15 residues. The germline CDR1 and CDR2 sequences are SGHAT and FQNNGV. The CDR3 coding sequence is TGTGCCAGCAGACCCGACAGCGGCGGCACCTACGAGCAGTACTTC. Translation: CASRPDSGGTYEQYF.

This rearrangement joins TRBV7-2 to TRBJ2-7; 10 nucleotides match TRBD2. The J segment lost 5 bases and the V segment lost 5 bases, leaving 9 bases of the junction unmatched. Germline V lookup: CDR1 SGHTA, CDR2 FQGNSA. The CDR3 covers 15 residues. The CDR3 nucleotides read TGTGCCAGCAGCGCGCCGGGACTAGCGTTTCACGAGCAGTACTTC. Translation: CASSAPGLAFHEQYF.

This clonotype has a count of ten or more. The rearrangement links TRBV3-1 to TRBJ1-2; D is ambiguous. In germline, CDR1 is LGHDT, CDR2 YNNKEL (reference sequence). This CDR3 comprises 14 residues. Trimming took 0 bases from V and 0 from J, leaving 5 bases between them. The CDR3 here is CASSQEVSNYGYTF. The CDR3 DNA follows: TGTGCCAGCAGCCAAGAAGTATCTAACTATGGCTACACCTTC.

This clonotype was recorded a few times. The rearrangement links TRBV7-9 to TRBJ2-2; tentatively, D is TRBD1 (5 bases). Germline V lookup: CDR1 SEHNR, CDR2 FQNEAQ (reference sequence). The ends were cut back, 1 base at V and 4 bases at J, with 16 bases in the middle. This CDR3 is 17 amino acids long. The CDR3 sequence is CASSLVPAGMSTGELFF. CDR3 coding DNA: TGTGCCAGCAGCTTAGTCCCGGCAGGGATGAGCACCGGGGAGCTGTTTTTT.

This clonotype was observed a few times. The rearrangement uses TRBV7-3 and TRBJ2-3; 9 bases align to TRBD2. This CDR3 is built from 15 residues. From germline, CDR1 is SGHTA and CDR2 FQGTGA. The trim removed 2 bases at V and 5 bases at J, leaving 5 bases unmatched. The CDR3 DNA reads TGTGCCAGCAGCTTAGCGGGAGGGCCTGGAGATACGCAGTATTTT. Its protein is CASSLAGGPGDTQYF.

As for this clonotype: This sequence may be a read error, since a much larger clone differs from it by one base. The chain uses TRBV7-2 and TRBJ2-3; D might be TRBD1 (6 bases). CDR1 SGHTA and CDR2 FQGNSA come from the germline V gene. V dropped 2 bases and J dropped 4 bases, with 7 bases sitting between them. The CDR3 has 13 residues. The CDR3 spells CASSLNRADTQYF. As DNA, the CDR3 is TGTGCCAGCAGCTTAAACAGGGCAGATACGCAGTATTTT.

J is TRBJ1-1 and V is TRBV4-2; no clear D. Germline V lookup: CDR1 LGHNA, CDR2 YNFKEQ. With 1 base removed from V and 1 base from J, the gap between germline ends came to 19 bases. The CDR3 spans 18 residues. The CDR3 here is CASSQVPGLTFGNTEAFF. CDR3 nucleotides: TGTGCCAGCAGCCAAGTTCCGGGCCTTACCTTTGGGAACACTGAAGCTTTCTTT.

This clonotype appeared many times. This chain joins TRBV10-3 and TRBJ2-3; the match to TRBD2 covers 12 bases. The CDR3 covers 19 residues. Germline CDR1 reads ENHRY; CDR2 reads SYGVKD. V lost 3 bases, J lost 4 bases, and 14 bases stayed unmatched. DNA of the CDR3: TGTGCCATCAGTGACCCCAATGGGCTAGCGGGAGGGCGAGCAGATACGCAGTATTTT. Its protein product is CAISDPNGLAGGRADTQYF.

The chain joins TRBV28 to TRBJ1-2; TRBD1 matches at 8 bases. Germline CDR1 is MDHEN and CDR2 is SYDVKM. The CDR3 consists of 16 residues. Trimming took 4 bases from V and 4 from J; bases not matched to a gene: 11. CDR3 region: CASSWGTGLKSYGYTF. CDR3 DNA sequence: TGTGCCAGCAGTTGGGGGACAGGCCTCAAATCCTATGGCTACACCTTC.

V and J are TRBV25-1 and TRBJ1-2, with TRBD1 matching 7 bases. The CDR3 length is 14 residues. CDR1 and CDR2 (germline): MGHDK, SYGVNS. V lost 4 bases and J lost 4; bases outside the gene matches: 6. CDR3 region: CASSATGYGYGYTF. CDR3 bases: TGTGCCAGCAGTGCGACAGGGTATGGCTATGGCTACACCTTC.

This clonotype was recorded a few times. This rearrangement joins TRBV30 to TRBJ1-5; D may be TRBD1 (5 bases). Trimming stripped 0 bases from V and 4 bases from J, with 13 bases between. The CDR3 is made up of 15 amino acids. The germline V gene encodes CDR1 GTSNPN and CDR2 SVGIG (reference sequence). CDR3: CAWSVSGHGNQPQHF. CDR3 in DNA: TGTGCCTGGAGTGTATCAGGACACGGGAATCAGCCCCAGCATTTT.